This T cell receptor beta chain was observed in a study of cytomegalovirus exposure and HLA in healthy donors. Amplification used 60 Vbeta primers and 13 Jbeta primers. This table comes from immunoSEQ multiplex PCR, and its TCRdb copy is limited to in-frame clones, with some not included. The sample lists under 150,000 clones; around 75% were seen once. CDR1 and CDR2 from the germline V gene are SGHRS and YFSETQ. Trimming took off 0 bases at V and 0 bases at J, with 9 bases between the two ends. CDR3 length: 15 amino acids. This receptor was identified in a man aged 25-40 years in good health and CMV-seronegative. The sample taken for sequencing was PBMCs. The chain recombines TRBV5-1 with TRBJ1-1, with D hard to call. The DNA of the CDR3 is TGCGCCAGCAGCTTGGGCAGATATATGAACACTGAAGCTTTCTTT. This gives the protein CASSLGRYMNTEAFF.